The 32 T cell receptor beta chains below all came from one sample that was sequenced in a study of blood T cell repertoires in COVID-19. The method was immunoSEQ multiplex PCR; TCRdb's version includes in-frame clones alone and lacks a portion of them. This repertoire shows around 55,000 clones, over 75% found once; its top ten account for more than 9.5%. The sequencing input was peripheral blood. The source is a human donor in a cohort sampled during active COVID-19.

CDR3 nucleotide sequence: TGTGCCAGCAGCTTAGGTGGGACAGCGCACCAAGAGACCCAGTACTTC. This translates into CASSLGGTAHQETQYF. V is TRBV7-6 and J is TRBJ2-5, with 7 positions matching TRBD1. The CDR3 runs 16 residues. J was trimmed by 0 bases and V by 1 base; bases with no gene match: 5. CDR1 is SGHVS, CDR2 FNYEAQ, per germline.

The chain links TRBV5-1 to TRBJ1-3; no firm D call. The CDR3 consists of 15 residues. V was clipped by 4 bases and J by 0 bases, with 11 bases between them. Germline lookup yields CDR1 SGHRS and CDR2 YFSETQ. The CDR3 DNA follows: TGCGCCAGCAGCACCGACGGACTCTCTGGAAACACCATATATTTT. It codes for CASSTDGLSGNTIYF.

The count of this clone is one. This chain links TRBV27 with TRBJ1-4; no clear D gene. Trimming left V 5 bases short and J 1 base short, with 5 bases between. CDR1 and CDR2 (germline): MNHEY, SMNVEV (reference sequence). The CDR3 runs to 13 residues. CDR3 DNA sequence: TGTGCCAGCAGTCCTGTAACTAATGAAAAACTGTTTTTT. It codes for CASSPVTNEKLFF.

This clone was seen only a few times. CDR3 nucleotides: TGTGCCACGCACGACAGGGGAGCTGTCTATGGCTACACCTTC. This codes for CATHDRGAVYGYTF. The V call is TRBV10-3, the J call TRBJ1-2, with 8 nucleotides matching TRBD1. The length of the CDR3 is 14 residues. V gave up 10 bases and J gave up 4 bases; unmatched junction bases: 11. The germline V gene has CDR1 ENHRY and CDR2 SYGVKD.

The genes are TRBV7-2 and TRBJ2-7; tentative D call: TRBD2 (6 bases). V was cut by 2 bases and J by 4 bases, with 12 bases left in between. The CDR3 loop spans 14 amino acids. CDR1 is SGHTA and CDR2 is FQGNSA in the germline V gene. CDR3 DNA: TGTGCCAGCAGCTTATCGAGCGGGCTTTACGAGCAGTACTTC. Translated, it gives CASSLSSGLYEQYF. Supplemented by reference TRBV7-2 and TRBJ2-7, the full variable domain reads GAGVSQSPSNKVTEKGKDVELRCDPISGHTALYWYRQSLGQGLEFLIYFQGNSAPDKSGLPSDRFSAERTGGSVSTLTIQRTQQEDSAVYLCASSLSSGLYEQYFGPGTRLTVT.

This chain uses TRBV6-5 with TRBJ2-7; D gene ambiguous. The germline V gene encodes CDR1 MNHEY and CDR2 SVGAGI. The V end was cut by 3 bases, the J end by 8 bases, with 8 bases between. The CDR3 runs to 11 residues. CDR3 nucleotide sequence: TGTGCCAGCAGTTATGGAGACCAGCAGTACTTC. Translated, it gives CASSYGDQQYF.

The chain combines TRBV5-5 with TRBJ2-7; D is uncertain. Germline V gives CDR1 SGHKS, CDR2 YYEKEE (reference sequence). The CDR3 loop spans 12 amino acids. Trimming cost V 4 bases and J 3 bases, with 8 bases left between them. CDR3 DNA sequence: TGTGCCAGCAGCCGACGGGTCTACGAGCAGTACTTC. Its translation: CASSRRVYEQYF.

This CDR3 reads CASSESDSTYEQYF. CDR3 coding DNA: TGCGCCAGCAGTGAGTCGGACAGCACCTACGAGCAGTACTTC. V is TRBV10-1 and J is TRBJ2-7; TRBD1 is a possible D gene (6 bases). V gave up 0 bases and J gave up 2 bases, with 8 bases separating them. CDR3 length: 14 residues. CDR1 and CDR2 (germline): WNHNN, SYGVQD (reference sequence).

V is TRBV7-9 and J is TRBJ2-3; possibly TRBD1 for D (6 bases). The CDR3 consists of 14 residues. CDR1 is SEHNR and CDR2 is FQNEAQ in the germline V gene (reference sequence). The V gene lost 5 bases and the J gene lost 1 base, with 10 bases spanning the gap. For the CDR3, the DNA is TGTGCCAGCAGCCCCAGACAGGGCACAGATACGCAGTATTTT. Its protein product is CASSPRQGTDTQYF.

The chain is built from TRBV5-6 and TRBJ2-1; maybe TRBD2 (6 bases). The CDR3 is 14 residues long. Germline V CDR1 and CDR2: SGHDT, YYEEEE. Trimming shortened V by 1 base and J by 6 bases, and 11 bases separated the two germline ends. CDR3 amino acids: CASSLPSVLNEQFF. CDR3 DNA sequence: TGTGCCAGCAGCTTGCCTAGCGTACTCAATGAGCAGTTCTTC. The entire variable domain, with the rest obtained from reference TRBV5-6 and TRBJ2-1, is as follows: DAGVTQSPTHLIKTRGQQVTLRCSPKSGHDTVSWYQQALGQGPQFIFQYYEEEERQRGNFPDRFSGHQFPNYSSELNVNALLLGDSALYLCASSLPSVLNEQFFGPGTRLTVL.

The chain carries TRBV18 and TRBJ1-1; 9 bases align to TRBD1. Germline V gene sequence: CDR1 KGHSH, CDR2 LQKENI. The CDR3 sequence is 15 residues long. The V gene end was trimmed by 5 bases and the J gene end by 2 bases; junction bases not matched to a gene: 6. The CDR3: CASSSGQGTNTEAFF. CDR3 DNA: TGTGCCAGCTCATCGGGACAGGGTACTAACACTGAAGCTTTCTTT.

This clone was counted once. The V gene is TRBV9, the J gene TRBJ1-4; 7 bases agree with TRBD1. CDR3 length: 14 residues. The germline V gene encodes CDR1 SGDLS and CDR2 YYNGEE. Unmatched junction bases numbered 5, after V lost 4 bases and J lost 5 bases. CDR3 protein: CASSQGQSNEKLFF. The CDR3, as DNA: TGTGCCAGCAGCCAGGGACAGAGCAATGAAAAACTGTTTTTT. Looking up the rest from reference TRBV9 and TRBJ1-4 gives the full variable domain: DSGVTQTPKHLITATGQRVTLRCSPRSGDLSVYWYQQSLDQGLQFLIQYYNGEERAKGNILERFSAQQFPDLHSELNLSSLELGDSALYFCASSQGQSNEKLFFGSGTQLSVL.

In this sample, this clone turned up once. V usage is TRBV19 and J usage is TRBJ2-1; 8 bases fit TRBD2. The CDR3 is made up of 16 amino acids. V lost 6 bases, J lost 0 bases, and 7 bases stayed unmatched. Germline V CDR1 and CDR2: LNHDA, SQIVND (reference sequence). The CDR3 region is CASRTSGLSSYNEQFF. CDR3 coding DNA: TGTGCCAGTAGAACTAGCGGCTTGAGCTCCTACAATGAGCAGTTCTTC.

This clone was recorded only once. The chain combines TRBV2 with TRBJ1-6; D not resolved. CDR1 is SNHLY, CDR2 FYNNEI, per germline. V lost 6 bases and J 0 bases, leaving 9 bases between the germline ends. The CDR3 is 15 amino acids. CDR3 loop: CASRPPVSYNSPLHF. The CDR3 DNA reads TGTGCCAGCAGGCCCCCGGTCTCCTATAATTCACCCCTCCACTTT.

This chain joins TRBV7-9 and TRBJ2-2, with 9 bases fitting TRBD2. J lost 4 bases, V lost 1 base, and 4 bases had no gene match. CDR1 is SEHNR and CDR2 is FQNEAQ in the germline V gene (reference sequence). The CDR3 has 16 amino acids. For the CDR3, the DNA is TGTGCCAGCAGCTTAGTTAGCGGGAGAGGCACCGGGGAGCTGTTTTTT. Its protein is CASSLVSGRGTGELFF.

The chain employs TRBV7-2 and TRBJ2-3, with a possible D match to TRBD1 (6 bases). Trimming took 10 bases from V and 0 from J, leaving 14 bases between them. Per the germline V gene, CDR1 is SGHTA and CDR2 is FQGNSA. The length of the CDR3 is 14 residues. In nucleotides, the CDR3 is TGTGCCACGGCAAGGACAGCTAGCACAGATACGCAGTATTTT. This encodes CATARTASTDTQYF.

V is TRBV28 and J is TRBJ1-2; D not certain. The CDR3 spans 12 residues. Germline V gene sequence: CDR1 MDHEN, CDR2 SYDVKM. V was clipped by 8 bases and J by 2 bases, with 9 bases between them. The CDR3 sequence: CASASLNYGYTF. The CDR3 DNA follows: TGTGCCAGCGCGTCTTTAAACTATGGCTACACCTTC.

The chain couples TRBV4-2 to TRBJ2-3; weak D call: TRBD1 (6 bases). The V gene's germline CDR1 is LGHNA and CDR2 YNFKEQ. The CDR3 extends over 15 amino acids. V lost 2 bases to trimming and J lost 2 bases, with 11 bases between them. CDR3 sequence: CASSQRTANTDTQYF. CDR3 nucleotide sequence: TGTGCCAGCAGCCAAAGGACAGCTAACACAGATACGCAGTATTTT.

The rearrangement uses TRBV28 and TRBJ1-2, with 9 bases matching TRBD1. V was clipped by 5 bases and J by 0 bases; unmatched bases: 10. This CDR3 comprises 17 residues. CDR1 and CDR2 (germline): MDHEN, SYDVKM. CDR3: CASSPPQGANANYGYTF. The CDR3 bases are TGTGCCAGCAGTCCGCCACAGGGGGCTAATGCTAACTATGGCTACACCTTC.

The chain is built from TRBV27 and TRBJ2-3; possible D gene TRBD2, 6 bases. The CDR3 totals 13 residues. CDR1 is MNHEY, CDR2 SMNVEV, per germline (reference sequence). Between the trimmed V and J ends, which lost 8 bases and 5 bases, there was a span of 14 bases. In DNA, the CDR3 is TGTGCCAGCGGGACTCGACTAGGAGATACGCAGTATTTT. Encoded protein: CASGTRLGDTQYF.

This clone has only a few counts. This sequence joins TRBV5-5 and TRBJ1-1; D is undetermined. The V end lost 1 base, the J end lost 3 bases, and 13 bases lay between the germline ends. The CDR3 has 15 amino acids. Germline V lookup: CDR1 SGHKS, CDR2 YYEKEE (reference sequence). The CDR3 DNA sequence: TGTGCCAGCAGCTTGTGGGGAGGTGGGGACACTGAAGCTTTCTTT. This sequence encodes CASSLWGGGDTEAFF.

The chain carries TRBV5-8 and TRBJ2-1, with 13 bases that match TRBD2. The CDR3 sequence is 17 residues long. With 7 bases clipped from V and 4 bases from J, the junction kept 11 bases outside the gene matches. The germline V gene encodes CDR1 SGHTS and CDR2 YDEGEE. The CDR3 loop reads CASGTSGTVMGYNEQFF. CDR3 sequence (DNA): TGTGCCAGCGGGACTAGCGGGACGGTCATGGGATACAATGAGCAGTTCTTC. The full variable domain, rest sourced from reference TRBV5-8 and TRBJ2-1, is EAGVTQSPTHLIKTRGQQATLRCSPISGHTSVYWYQQALGLGLQFLLWYDEGEERNRGNFPPRFSGRQFPNYSSELNVNALELEDSALYLCASGTSGTVMGYNEQFFGPGTRLTVL.

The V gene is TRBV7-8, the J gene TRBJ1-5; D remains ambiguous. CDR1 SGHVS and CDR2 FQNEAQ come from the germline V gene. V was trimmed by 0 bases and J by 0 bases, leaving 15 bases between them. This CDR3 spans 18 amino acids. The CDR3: CASSLAKSGEYSNQPQHF. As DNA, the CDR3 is TGTGCCAGCAGCTTAGCGAAATCCGGGGAATATAGCAATCAGCCCCAGCATTTT.

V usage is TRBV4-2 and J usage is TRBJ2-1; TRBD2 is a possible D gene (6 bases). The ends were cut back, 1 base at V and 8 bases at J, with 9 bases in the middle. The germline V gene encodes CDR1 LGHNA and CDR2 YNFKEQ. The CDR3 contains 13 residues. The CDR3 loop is CASSQAGVDEQFF. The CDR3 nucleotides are TGTGCCAGCAGCCAAGCGGGAGTCGATGAGCAGTTCTTC.

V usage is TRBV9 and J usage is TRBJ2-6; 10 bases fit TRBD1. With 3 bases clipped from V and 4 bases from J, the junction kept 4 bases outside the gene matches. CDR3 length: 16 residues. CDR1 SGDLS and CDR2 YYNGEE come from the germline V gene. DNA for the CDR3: TGTGCCAGCAGCGCCGGGACAGGGGCCGGGGCCAACGTCCTGACTTTC. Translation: CASSAGTGAGANVLTF.

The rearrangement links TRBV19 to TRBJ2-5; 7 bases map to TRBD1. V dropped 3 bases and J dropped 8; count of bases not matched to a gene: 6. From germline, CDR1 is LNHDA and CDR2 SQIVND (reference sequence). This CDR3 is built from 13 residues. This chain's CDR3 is CASSIKGAVTQYF. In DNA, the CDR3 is TGTGCCAGTAGTATTAAGGGGGCGGTAACCCAGTACTTC.

Here the CDR3 reads CASSLANWANVLTF. The CDR3 DNA is TGTGCCAGCAGCTTGGCCAATTGGGCCAACGTCCTGACTTTC. The V call is TRBV5-8, the J call TRBJ2-6; D gene ambiguous. This CDR3 is 14 amino acids long. V gave up 0 bases and J gave up 5 bases, with 6 bases separating them. Germline V gives CDR1 SGHTS, CDR2 YDEGEE.

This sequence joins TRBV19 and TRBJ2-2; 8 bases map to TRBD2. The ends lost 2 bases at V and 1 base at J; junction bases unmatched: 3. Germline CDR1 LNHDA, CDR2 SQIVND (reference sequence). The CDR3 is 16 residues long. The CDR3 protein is CASSIIAGGNTGELFF. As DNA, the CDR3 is TGTGCCAGTAGTATAATCGCGGGAGGGAACACCGGGGAGCTGTTTTTT. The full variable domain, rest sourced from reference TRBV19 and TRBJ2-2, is DGGITQSPKYLFRKEGQNVTLSCEQNLNHDAMYWYRQDPGQGLRLIYYSQIVNDFQKGDIAEGYSVSREKKESFPLTVTSAQKNPTAFYLCASSIIAGGNTGELFFGEGSRLTVL.

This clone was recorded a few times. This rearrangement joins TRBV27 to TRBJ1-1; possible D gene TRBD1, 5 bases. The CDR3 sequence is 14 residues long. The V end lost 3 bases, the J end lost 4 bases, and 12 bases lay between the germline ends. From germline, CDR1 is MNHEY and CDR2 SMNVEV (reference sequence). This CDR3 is CASSFGGQGTEAFF. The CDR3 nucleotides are TGTGCCAGCAGTTTCGGGGGTCAAGGCACTGAAGCTTTCTTT.

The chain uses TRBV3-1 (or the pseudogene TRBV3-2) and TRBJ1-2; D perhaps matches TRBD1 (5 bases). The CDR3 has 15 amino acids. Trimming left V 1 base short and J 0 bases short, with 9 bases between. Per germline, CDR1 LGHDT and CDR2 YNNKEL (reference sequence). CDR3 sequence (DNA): TGTGCCAGCAGCCAAGGGACACTAACTAACTATGGCTACACCTTC. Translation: CASSQGTLTNYGYTF.

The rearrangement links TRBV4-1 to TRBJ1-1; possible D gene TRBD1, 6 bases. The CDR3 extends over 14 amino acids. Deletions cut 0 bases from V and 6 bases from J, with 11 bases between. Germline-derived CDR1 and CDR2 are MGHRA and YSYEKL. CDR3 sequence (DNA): TGCGCCAGCAGCCAAGAAGACAGGATTTCTGAAGCTTTCTTT. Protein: CASSQEDRISEAFF.

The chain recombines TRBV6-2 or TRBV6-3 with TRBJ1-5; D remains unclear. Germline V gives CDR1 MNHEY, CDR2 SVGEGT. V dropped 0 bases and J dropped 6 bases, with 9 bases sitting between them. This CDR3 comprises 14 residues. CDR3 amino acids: CASSYSSRVQPQHF. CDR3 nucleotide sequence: TGTGCCAGCAGTTACTCCTCTCGAGTTCAGCCCCAGCATTTT.